This TCR beta chain was recorded in a study of blood T cell repertoires in COVID-19. TCRdb keeps only in-frame clones here, not all; method: immunoSEQ multiplex PCR. The sample gives 100,000 or so clones, 80% to 90% of which show up once; just under 20% is in the top ten. The CDR3 sequence is 12 residues long. Germline CDR1 SGHTA, CDR2 FQGTGA. The V end lost 5 bases, the J end lost 4 bases, and 9 bases lay between the germline ends. The chain combines TRBV7-3 with TRBJ2-7; a possible D gene is TRBD2 (5 bases). The sample taken for sequencing was peripheral blood. This clonotype originated in a human donor in a cohort sampled during active COVID-19. CDR3 in amino acids: CASSRTSYEQYF. In nucleotides, the CDR3 is TGTGCCAGCAGCCGGACTTCTTACGAGCAGTACTTC. The full variable domain, completed using reference TRBV7-3 and TRBJ2-7, is GAGVSQTPSNKVTEKGKYVELRCDPISGHTALYWYRQSLGQGPEFLIYFQGTGAADDSGLPNDRFFAVRPEGSVSTLKIQRTERGDSAVYLCASSRTSYEQYFGPGTRLTVT.